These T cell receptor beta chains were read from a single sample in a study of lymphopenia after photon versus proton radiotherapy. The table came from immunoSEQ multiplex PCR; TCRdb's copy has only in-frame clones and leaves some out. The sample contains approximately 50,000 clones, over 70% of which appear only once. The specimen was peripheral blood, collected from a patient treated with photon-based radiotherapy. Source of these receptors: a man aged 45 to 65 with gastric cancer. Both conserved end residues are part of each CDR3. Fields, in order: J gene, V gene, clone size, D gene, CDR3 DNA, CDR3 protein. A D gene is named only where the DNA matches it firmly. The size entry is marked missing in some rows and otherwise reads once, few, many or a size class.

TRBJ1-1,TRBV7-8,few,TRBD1,TGTGCCAGCAGCTTAGAGACAGGGGTGAACACTGAAGCTTTCTTT,CASSLETGVNTEAFF
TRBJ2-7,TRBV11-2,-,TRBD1,TGTGCCAGCAGTACAGGGGGCTCCTACGAGCAGTACTTC,CASSTGGSYEQYF
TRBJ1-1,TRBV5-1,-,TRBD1,TGCGCCAGCAGCCCCCGTCCCGGGACAGGGGGCACTGAAGCTTTCTTT,CASSPRPGTGGTEAFF
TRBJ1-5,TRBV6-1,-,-,TGTGCCAGCAACACCCTCGGCGGGAATCAGCCCCAGCATTTT,CASNTLGGNQPQHF
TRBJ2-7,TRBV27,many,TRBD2,TGTGCCAGCAGTTCCTCCTGGACTAGCGCGGACGAGCAGTACTTC,CASSSSWTSADEQYF
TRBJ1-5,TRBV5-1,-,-,TGCGCCAGCAGCTTGGATGGCCGGGAGAATCAGCCCCAGCATTTT,CASSLDGRENQPQHF
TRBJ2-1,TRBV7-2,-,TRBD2,TGTGCCAGCAGCGTTGGACTAGCAGGGAATGAGCAGTTCTTC,CASSVGLAGNEQFF
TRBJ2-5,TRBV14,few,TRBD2,TGTGCCAGCAGCCAAGCTAGCGGGGAGACCCAGTACTTC,CASSQASGETQYF
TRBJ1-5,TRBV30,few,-,TGTGCCTGGAGTGTCGGAGGGCCGAACAATCAGCCCCAGCATTTT,CAWSVGGPNNQPQHF
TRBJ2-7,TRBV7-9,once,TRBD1,TGTGCCAGCAGCTCGGGACAGGGAACCTACGAGCAGTACTTC,CASSSGQGTYEQYF